The 14 T cell receptor beta chains below were found in one sample sequenced in a study of T cells in Graves' hyperthyroidism and ophthalmopathy. Amplification of TCR beta CDR3 regions used RNA as the template. The HTBI primer set drove a first-round RT-PCR of the TCR CDR3. A single record per CDR3 protein comes from TCRdb applying MiXCR to the multiplex PCR reads. The sample records approximately 590,000 distinct CDR3 sequences, about 15% being singletons. The sample was blood. These receptors were obtained from a woman in her twenties or thirties with Graves' hyperthyroidism.

This clonotype was found a few times. The chain couples TRBV5-1 to TRBJ2-7; the D gene could be TRBD1 or TRBD2 (5 bases each). V was clipped by 8 bases and J by 2 bases, with 11 bases between them. This CDR3 has 12 residues. The germline CDR1 and CDR2 sequences are SGHRS and YFSETQ. For the CDR3, the DNA is TGCGCCAGTGGGGACGGAACCTACGAGCAGTACTTC. It encodes CASGDGTYEQYF.

V gene TRBV27 combines with J gene TRBJ2-3; 9 bases are shared with TRBD2. This CDR3 region has 17 residues. V lost 5 bases to trimming and J lost 7 bases; unmatched junction nucleotides: 16. Germline V gene sequence: CDR1 MNHEY, CDR2 SMNVEV (reference sequence). The CDR3 region is CASSGLAGSSRMNTQYF. CDR3 nucleotides: TGTGCCAGCAGTGGGCTAGCGGGATCATCTCGAATGAATACGCAGTATTTT.

This chain links TRBV6-2 or TRBV6-3 with TRBJ2-7; 10 nucleotides line up with TRBD2. With V trimmed by 7 bases and J by 2 bases, 8 bases remained unmatched. The CDR3 length is 15 residues. CDR1 is MNHEY and CDR2 is SVGEGT in the germline V gene. The CDR3 here is CASTTGLAYTYEQYF. In nucleotides, the CDR3 is TGTGCCAGCACGACGGGACTAGCGTATACCTACGAGCAGTACTTC.

The chain couples TRBV30 to TRBJ2-2; 11 bases are a match to TRBD2. CDR1 is GTSNPN and CDR2 is SVGIG in the germline V gene (reference sequence). The CDR3 consists of 14 residues. Trimming took 8 bases from V and 5 from J; bases not matched to a gene: 7. The CDR3 sequence: CAGTRTSGTGELFF. The CDR3 nucleotides are TGTGCCGGGACAAGGACTAGCGGGACCGGGGAGCTGTTTTTT.

This clonotype has a handful of counts. V and J are TRBV24-1 and TRBJ2-1; 12 bases line up with TRBD1. The germline CDR1 and CDR2 sequences are KGHDR and SFDVKD. This CDR3 is 18 amino acids long. V dropped 7 bases and J dropped 8; count of bases not matched to a gene: 17. DNA for the CDR3: TGTGCCACCAGCCCCGGGACAGGGGGCAGGAGTACCGGCGATGAGCAGTTCTTC. Amino acids: CATSPGTGGRSTGDEQFF.

This clonotype appeared a few times. The rearrangement uses TRBV2 and TRBJ2-1; 9 bases fit TRBD1. The CDR3 is made up of 12 amino acids. Trimming took 10 bases from V and 5 from J; bases not matched to a gene: 3. CDR1 is SNHLY, CDR2 FYNNEI, per germline. The CDR3 sequence is CATGQGNNEQFF. The CDR3 DNA follows: TGTGCCACCGGACAGGGGAACAATGAGCAGTTCTTC.

This clonotype has a count of ten or more. The chain combines TRBV20-1 with TRBJ2-1; maybe TRBD2 (5 bases). Trimming left V 6 bases short and J 7 bases short, with 25 bases between. Per the germline V gene, CDR1 is DFQATT and CDR2 is SNEGSKA (reference sequence). The CDR3 is 16 residues long. For the CDR3, the DNA is TGCAGTGCGATGGCGGGTGGAAGGAACGGTTATAATGAGCAGTTCTTC. Translation: CSAMAGGRNGYNEQFF.

A few counts support this clonotype. This sequence joins TRBV20-1 and TRBJ2-3; weak D call: TRBD2 (6 bases). Trimming removed 8 bases from V and 2 bases from J, with 20 bases in between. The CDR3 contains 15 residues. Germline CDR1 reads DFQATT; CDR2 reads SNEGSKA (reference sequence). The CDR3 nucleotides are TGCAGTCTAAGCGGGCCCACTACTGTCACAGATACGCAGTATTTT. Its protein is CSLSGPTTVTDTQYF.

The gene calls are TRBV27 and TRBJ2-4, with a weak D call TRBD1 (6 bases). V was pared by 6 bases and J by 4 bases, with 7 bases between. Germline V gives CDR1 MNHEY, CDR2 SMNVEV (reference sequence). The CDR3 runs to 12 residues. CDR3 loop: CASRGTKNIQYF. The CDR3 nucleotides are TGTGCCAGCAGGGGGACAAAAAACATTCAGTACTTC.

This clonotype showed up many times. The rearrangement joins TRBV12-3 or TRBV12-4 to TRBJ1-2; D is undetermined. Trimming took off 2 bases at V and 3 bases at J, with 13 bases between the two ends. The CDR3 has 15 amino acids. The CDR3 loop is CASSLQFGVYYGYTF. DNA for the CDR3: TGTGCCAGCAGTTTACAGTTCGGGGTTTACTATGGCTACACCTTC.

This clonotype was counted many times. The chain carries TRBV2 and TRBJ2-7; unclear D gene. The CDR3 sequence is 15 residues long. Germline lookup yields CDR1 SNHLY and CDR2 FYNNEI. V was clipped by 1 base and J by 6 bases, with 16 bases between them. The CDR3 region has the DNA TGTGCCAGCAGTGAAGGTCAGCTTAAAATAGGCGAGCAGTACTTC. It codes for CASSEGQLKIGEQYF.

The chain has TRBV6-1 and TRBJ1-2; D gene ambiguous. Germline CDR1 is MNHNS and CDR2 is SASEGT. With 5 bases removed from V and 4 bases from J, the gap between germline ends came to 11 bases. The CDR3 spans 13 residues. The CDR3 DNA reads TGTGCCAGCAGTTATGATCGGCGCTATGGCTACACCTTC. This codes for CASSYDRRYGYTF.

The sample holds a few counts of this clonotype. The gene calls are TRBV7-2 and TRBJ2-4; 12 bases fit TRBD2. With V trimmed by 6 bases and J by 9 bases, 18 bases remained unmatched. Germline CDR1 reads SGHTA; CDR2 reads FQGNSA. The CDR3 spans 18 residues. CDR3 in DNA: TGTGCCAGCAGTTCACTAGACCTGACTAGCGGGAGTGCAAGCATTCAGTACTTC. Its protein product is CASSSLDLTSGSASIQYF. Together with reference TRBV7-2 and TRBJ2-4, the CDR3 gives the full variable domain: GAGVSQSPSNKVTEKGKDVELRCDPISGHTALYWYRQSLGQGLEFLIYFQGNSAPDKSGLPSDRFSAERTGGSVSTLTIQRTQQEDSAVYLCASSSLDLTSGSASIQYFGAGTRLSVL.

This sequence joins TRBV4-1 and TRBJ2-7; D is unclear. Trimming shortened V by 7 bases and J by 0 bases, and 13 bases separated the two germline ends. This CDR3 has 14 residues. Germline values: CDR1 MGHRA, CDR2 YSYEKL. The CDR3 DNA is TGCGCCAGCACGCCGAGATTGAGCTCCTACGAGCAGTACTTC. Its translation: CASTPRLSSYEQYF.